In its sample, the clone carrying this T cell receptor beta chain was seen a few times. Here immunoSEQ multiplex PCR was the method, and the copy in TCRdb shows in-frame clones only, minus some. The sample consists of over a thousand clones, 76% of them appearing once. This record comes from a study of brain metastases from non-small cell lung cancer. Trimming removed 2 bases from V and 0 bases from J; junction bases left unmatched: 12. Germline V CDR1 and CDR2: SGHTA, FQGTGA. The CDR3 is 19 residues long. The TCR originated in a donor aged 40 or over with non-small cell lung cancer. Sequencing was carried out using tissue from a brain metastasis. The V gene is TRBV7-3, the J gene TRBJ2-1; 8 positions match TRBD2. Here the CDR3 reads CASSLGRAGVMSSYNEQFF. The DNA for the CDR3 is TGTGCCAGCAGCTTAGGCCGAGCGGGGGTTATGAGCTCCTACAATGAGCAGTTCTTC.